The present TCR beta chain was sequenced within a study of PD-1 blockade in mismatch repair-deficient tumors (dated by TCRdb to the late 2010s). For the study in its entirety: Between late 2013 and late 2016, the trial enrolled 65 to 95 consecutive patients with roughly eleven types of mismatch repair-deficient cancer, all of whom had received prior treatment and were progressing. Deep sequencing of TCR CDR3 regions was used to track tumor-associated T cell clones in peripheral blood of patients responding to PD-1 blockade.

V is cut back by 6 bases and J by 5 bases, with 10 bases in the junction unmatched. In the germline V gene, CDR1 corresponds to SGHVS and CDR2 to FQNEAQ. The CDR3 goes from the cysteine to the phenylalanine over 15 residues. The only DNA kept is the CDR3, 45 bases in frame from the first base. The study at large found these results: After pembrolizumab, tumor-resident clones, which were often undetectable in blood before treatment, expanded rapidly and then contracted, generally ahead of radiologic responses.

Points on this clone: The target of this receptor is not known. The record has no base qualities; no much larger clone is one base away.

For every enrolled patient, mismatch repair deficiency was confirmed by either polymerase chain reaction or immunohistochemistry. TCR sequencing was carried out for three patients who responded to pembrolizumab therapy. Pembrolizumab PD-1 blockade was prospectively tested in advanced mismatch repair-deficient cancers, regardless of tissue of origin, in the phase II trial. Peripheral blood T cell samples were gathered serially, both before PD-1 blockade started and at multiple time points afterward. The timing of each blood sample was reported as weeks after the first dose of pembrolizumab. The library was made by the immunoSEQ multiplex PCR assay. TCRdb took over this immuneACCESS table, retaining in-frame rearrangements with V and J assigned. Such tables are incomplete; in checked studies, under half of the missing clones stem from an unresolved V gene, and the remainder is unexplained. Within this sample are around 68,000 clones, with roughly 80% of them counted one time only. The leading ten clones occupy approximately 5% of the sample.

This receptor chain uses TRBV7-8 and TRBJ2-1, with 7 bases aligning to TRBD2. The sequencing here drew on peripheral blood, taken 2 weeks after starting pembrolizumab. The source is an adult with mismatch repair-deficient cancer. The CDR3 reads CASRELAAPDNEQFF. In nucleotides, the sequence is TGTGCCAGCAGGGAGCTAGCGGCCCCAGACAATGAGCAGTTCTTC.